These 11 T cell receptor beta chains were sequenced from one sample in a study of shared clonotypes between healthy human individuals. Generated by immunoSEQ multiplex PCR, the TCRdb table keeps only in-frame clones and is missing some. Of roughly 1,500,000 clones in the sample, approximately 98% are singletons; the top ten hold roughly 0.4%. Sequenced material: naive CD4+ T cells sorted from blood. The subset: CD45RA+ positively selected. The receptors come from a man aged 30-40 years in good health.

CDR3 nucleotides: TGTGCCAGCAGACCGACAGGGGGCCGATCTGGCTACACCTTC. Translation: CASRPTGGRSGYTF. The V and J genes are TRBV9 and TRBJ1-2; 10 nucleotides agree with TRBD1. Germline CDR1 and CDR2: SGDLS and YYNGEE. V dropped 5 bases and J dropped 7; count of bases not matched to a gene: 8. The CDR3 has 14 amino acids.

This sequence joins TRBV5-1 and TRBJ1-4, with D possibly being TRBD1 (5 bases). The CDR3 extends over 15 amino acids. CDR1 is SGHRS and CDR2 is YFSETQ in the germline V gene. Trimming took off 0 bases at V and 8 bases at J, with 14 bases between the two ends. The CDR3 reads CASSLAPGKSEKLFF. The CDR3 nucleotides read TGCGCCAGCAGCTTGGCCCCAGGGAAGAGCGAAAAACTGTTTTTT.

The chain is built from TRBV5-5 and TRBJ1-5; D is possibly TRBD1 (5 bases). V was trimmed by 0 bases and J by 5 bases, leaving 15 bases between them. This CDR3 spans 16 amino acids. Germline loops: CDR1 SGHKS, CDR2 YYEKEE (reference sequence). CDR3 sequence reads: CASSLGQSKPDQPQHF. DNA for the CDR3: TGTGCCAGCAGCTTGGGACAGTCTAAACCGGATCAGCCCCAGCATTTT.

V and J are TRBV27 and TRBJ2-1; D is unclear. Trimming shortened V by 2 bases and J by 8 bases, and 16 bases separated the two germline ends. This CDR3 region has 15 residues. Germline CDR1 MNHEY, CDR2 SMNVEV (reference sequence). CDR3 region: CASSLLVSTSDEQFF. In nucleotides, the CDR3 is TGTGCCAGCAGTTTACTGGTCAGTACCTCTGATGAGCAGTTCTTC.

The rearrangement links TRBV10-3 to TRBJ2-3; 7 nucleotides match TRBD2. The CDR3 is 14 amino acids. The germline V gene encodes CDR1 ENHRY and CDR2 SYGVKD. Trimming cost V 10 bases and J 3 bases; bases outside gene matches: 10. CDR3 protein: CATTRSGETDTQYF. CDR3 sequence (DNA): TGTGCCACGACGAGAAGCGGGGAAACAGATACGCAGTATTTT.

J is TRBJ2-6 and V is TRBV11-2, with D hard to call. Trimming took 6 bases from V and 2 from J, leaving 11 bases between them. The CDR3 spans 15 residues. From germline, CDR1 is SGHAT and CDR2 FQNNGV. The CDR3 region is CASRLKETGANVLTF. As DNA, the CDR3 is TGTGCCAGCAGGTTAAAGGAGACTGGGGCCAACGTCCTGACTTTC. Full variable domain (rest looked up from reference TRBV11-2 and TRBJ2-6): EAGVAQSPRYKIIEKRQSVAFWCNPISGHATLYWYQQILGQGPKLLIQFQNNGVVDDSQLPKDRFSAERLKGVDSTLKIQPAKLEDSAVYLCASRLKETGANVLTFGAGSRLTVL.

DNA of the CDR3: TGCGCCAGCAGTAACGGGGCGGGAGGGCCCTCTAAGCACACAGATACGCAGTATTTT. Its protein is CASSNGAGGPSKHTDTQYF. This sequence joins TRBV5-1 and TRBJ2-3; 9 bases match TRBD2. The trim removed 5 bases at V and 2 bases at J, leaving 18 bases unmatched. The CDR3 has 19 amino acids. From germline, CDR1 is SGHRS and CDR2 YFSETQ.

This chain connects TRBV4-3 to TRBJ1-3, with D possibly matching TRBD1 (5 bases). V gave up 1 base and J gave up 0 bases, with 13 bases separating them. Germline V gene lookup returns CDR1 LGHNA and CDR2 YSLEER. This CDR3 is built from 17 residues. CDR3 protein: CASSQVGGSYSGNTIYF. The CDR3 DNA is TGCGCCAGCAGCCAAGTCGGGGGGTCCTACTCTGGAAACACCATATATTTT.

The V call is TRBV4-3, the J call TRBJ1-1, with D tentatively TRBD1 (6 bases). Trimming took off 4 bases at V and 0 bases at J, with 12 bases between the two ends. Germline V gives CDR1 LGHNA, CDR2 YSLEER. The CDR3 consists of 15 residues. CDR3 DNA sequence: TGCGCCAGCAGCCGGCGGACAGATATGAACACTGAAGCTTTCTTT. Translated: CASSRRTDMNTEAFF.

The genes are TRBV19 and TRBJ2-1, with D possibly matching TRBD1 (7 bases). This CDR3 has 16 residues. V shed 2 bases and J shed 0 bases, with 11 bases lying between them. Germline CDR1 LNHDA, CDR2 SQIVND (reference sequence). The CDR3 DNA sequence: TGTGCCAGTAGTATAAGACAGGGACTCTCCTACAATGAGCAGTTCTTC. Its protein is CASSIRQGLSYNEQFF.

V is TRBV27 and J is TRBJ1-1, with TRBD1 matching over 7 bases. CDR1 and CDR2 (germline): MNHEY, SMNVEV (reference sequence). J gave up 4 bases and V 6 bases, and 11 bases lay outside the gene matches. The CDR3 has 15 amino acids. The CDR3 loop is CASSQWAQGGTEAFF. The CDR3 DNA reads as TGTGCCAGCAGCCAATGGGCTCAGGGGGGCACTGAAGCTTTCTTT.